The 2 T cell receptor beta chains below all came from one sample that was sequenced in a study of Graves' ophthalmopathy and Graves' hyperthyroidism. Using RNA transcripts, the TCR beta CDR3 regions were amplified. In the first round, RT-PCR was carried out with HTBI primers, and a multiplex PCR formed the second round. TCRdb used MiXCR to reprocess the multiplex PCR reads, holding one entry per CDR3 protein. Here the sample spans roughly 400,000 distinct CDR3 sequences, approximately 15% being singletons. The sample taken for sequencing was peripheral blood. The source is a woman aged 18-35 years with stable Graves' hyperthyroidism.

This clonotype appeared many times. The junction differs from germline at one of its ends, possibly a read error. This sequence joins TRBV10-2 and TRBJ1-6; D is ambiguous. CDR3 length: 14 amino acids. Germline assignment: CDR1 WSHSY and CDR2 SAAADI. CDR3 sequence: CAGSGLGINSPLHF. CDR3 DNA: TGCGCCGGCAGTGGGTTGGGGATTAATTCACCCCTCCACTTT.

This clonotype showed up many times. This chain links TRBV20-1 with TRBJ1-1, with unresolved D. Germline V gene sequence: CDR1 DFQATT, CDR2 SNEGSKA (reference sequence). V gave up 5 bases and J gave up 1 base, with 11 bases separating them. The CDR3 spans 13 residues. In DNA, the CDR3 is TGCAGTGCTCAGCAAGGGTCGAACACTGAAGCTTTCTTT. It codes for CSAQQGSNTEAFF.